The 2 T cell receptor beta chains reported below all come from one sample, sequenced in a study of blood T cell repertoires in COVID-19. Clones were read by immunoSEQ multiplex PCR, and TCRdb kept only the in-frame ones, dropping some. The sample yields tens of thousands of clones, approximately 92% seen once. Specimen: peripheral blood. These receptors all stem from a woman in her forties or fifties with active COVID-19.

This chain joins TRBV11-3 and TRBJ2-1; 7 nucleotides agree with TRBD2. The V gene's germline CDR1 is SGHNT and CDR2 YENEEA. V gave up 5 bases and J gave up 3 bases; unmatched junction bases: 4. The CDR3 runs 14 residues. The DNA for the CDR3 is TGTGCCAGCAGCGGAGCGGGACTCTACAATGAGCAGTTCTTC. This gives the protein CASSGAGLYNEQFF.

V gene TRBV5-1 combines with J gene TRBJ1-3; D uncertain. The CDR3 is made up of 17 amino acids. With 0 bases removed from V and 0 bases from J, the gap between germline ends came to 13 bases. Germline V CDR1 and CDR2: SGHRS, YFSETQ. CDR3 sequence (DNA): TGCGCCAGCAGCTTGGATTGGCAGGCTATCTCTGGAAACACCATATATTTT. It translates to CASSLDWQAISGNTIYF.